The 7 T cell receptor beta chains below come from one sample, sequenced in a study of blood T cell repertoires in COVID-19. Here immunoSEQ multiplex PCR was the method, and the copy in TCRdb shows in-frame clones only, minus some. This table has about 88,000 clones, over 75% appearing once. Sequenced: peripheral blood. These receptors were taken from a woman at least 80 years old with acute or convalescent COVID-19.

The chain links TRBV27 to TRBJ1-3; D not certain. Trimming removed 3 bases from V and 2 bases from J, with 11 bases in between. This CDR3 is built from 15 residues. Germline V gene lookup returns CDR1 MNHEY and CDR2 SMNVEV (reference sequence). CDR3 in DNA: TGTGCCAGCAGTTTTAGGTCCGGGACTGGAAACACCATATATTTT. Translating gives CASSFRSGTGNTIYF.

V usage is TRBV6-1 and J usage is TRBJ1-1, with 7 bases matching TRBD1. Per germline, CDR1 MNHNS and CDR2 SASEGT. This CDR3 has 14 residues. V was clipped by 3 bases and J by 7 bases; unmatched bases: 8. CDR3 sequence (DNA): TGTGCCAGCAGTGAGGAGATCTGGACAGGTGAAGCTTTCTTT. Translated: CASSEEIWTGEAFF.

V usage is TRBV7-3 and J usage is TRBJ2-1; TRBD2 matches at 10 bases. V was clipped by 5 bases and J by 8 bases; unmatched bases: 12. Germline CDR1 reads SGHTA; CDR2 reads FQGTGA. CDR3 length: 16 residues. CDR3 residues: CASSPFLTSGPDEQFF. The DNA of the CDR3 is TGTGCCAGCAGCCCGTTTTTGACTAGCGGGCCCGATGAGCAGTTCTTC.

Written as DNA, the CDR3 is TGTGCCAGCAGCGTAGGAGCGGGGGCAGTCACAGATACGCAGTATTTT. Translation gives CASSVGAGAVTDTQYF. The chain has TRBV9 and TRBJ2-3; the match to TRBD2 covers 8 bases. Germline CDR1 reads SGDLS; CDR2 reads YYNGEE. The CDR3 loop spans 16 amino acids. V gave up 0 bases and J gave up 2 bases; unmatched junction bases: 5.

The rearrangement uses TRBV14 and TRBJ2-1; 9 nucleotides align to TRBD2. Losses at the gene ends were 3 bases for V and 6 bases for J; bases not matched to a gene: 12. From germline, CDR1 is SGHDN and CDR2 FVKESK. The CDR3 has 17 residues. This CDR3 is CASSQVSGSRYSNEQFF. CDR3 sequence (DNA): TGTGCCAGCAGCCAGGTTAGCGGGAGCCGCTACTCCAATGAGCAGTTCTTC.

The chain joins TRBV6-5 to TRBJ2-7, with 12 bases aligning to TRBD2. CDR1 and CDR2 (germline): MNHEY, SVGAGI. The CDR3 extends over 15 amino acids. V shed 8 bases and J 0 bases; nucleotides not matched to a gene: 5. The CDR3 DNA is TGTGCCAGCGGGCGGACTAGCGGGATCTCCTACGAGCAGTACTTC. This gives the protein CASGRTSGISYEQYF.

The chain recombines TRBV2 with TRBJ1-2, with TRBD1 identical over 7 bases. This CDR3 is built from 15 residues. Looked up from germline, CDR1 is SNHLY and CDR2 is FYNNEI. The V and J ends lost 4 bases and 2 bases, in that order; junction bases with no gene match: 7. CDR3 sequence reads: CASSGRTGPNYGYTF. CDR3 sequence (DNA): TGTGCCAGCAGTGGGAGGACAGGACCCAACTATGGCTACACCTTC. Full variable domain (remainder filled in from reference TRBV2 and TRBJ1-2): EPEVTQTPSHQVTQMGQEVILRCVPISNHLYFYWYRQILGQKVEFLVSFYNNEISEKSEIFDDQFSVERPDGSNFTLKIRSTKLEDSAMYFCASSGRTGPNYGYTFGSGTRLTVV.